These 31 T cell receptor beta chains were sequenced from one sample in a study of shared clonotypes between healthy human individuals. TCRdb's table, derived via immunoSEQ multiplex PCR, lists solely in-frame clones and lacks some. The table lists around 1,000,000 clones, approximately 77% of them singletons. The sequencing sample was made of memory CD4+ T cells from PBMCs. Subset: CD45RA-negative fraction. All receptors derive from a man younger than 30 in good health. Some clones in this sample may be carry-over from other donors' samples.

The chain is built from TRBV5-1 and TRBJ1-2; weak D call: TRBD1 (5 bases). The V and J ends lost 1 base and 4 bases respectively, with 11 bases between them. This CDR3 is 14 amino acids long. From germline, CDR1 is SGHRS and CDR2 YFSETQ. The CDR3 sequence: CASSLRDSRYGYTF. Written as DNA, the CDR3 is TGCGCCAGCAGCTTGAGAGACAGCCGCTATGGCTACACCTTC. The whole variable domain, remainder taken from reference TRBV5-1 and TRBJ1-2, is KAGVTQTPRYLIKTRGQQVTLSCSPISGHRSVSWYQQTPGQGLQFLFEYFSETQRNKGNFPGRFSGRQFSNSRSEMNVSTLELGDSALYLCASSLRDSRYGYTFGSGTRLTVV.

The rearrangement uses TRBV5-4 and TRBJ2-6, with 9 bases fitting TRBD1. The CDR3 extends over 17 amino acids. Unmatched junction bases numbered 5, after V lost 4 bases and J lost 0 bases. Germline lookup yields CDR1 SGHNT and CDR2 YYREEE (reference sequence). Written as DNA, the CDR3 is TGTGCCAGCAGCCCGGACAGGGGCCTCTCTGGGGCCAACGTCCTGACTTTC. Amino acids: CASSPDRGLSGANVLTF.

This chain connects TRBV11-3 to TRBJ2-2; D not certain. Trimming removed 9 bases at V and 4 bases at J, with 12 bases between. The CDR3 sequence is 13 residues long. CDR1 SGHNT and CDR2 YENEEA come from the germline V gene. CDR3: CASRSTGTGELFF. The CDR3 DNA reads as TGTGCCAGTCGCTCGACTGGCACCGGGGAGCTGTTTTTT. The whole variable domain, remainder taken from reference TRBV11-3 and TRBJ2-2, is EAGVVQSPRYKIIEKKQPVAFWCNPISGHNTLYWYLQNLGQGPELLIRYENEEAVDDSQLPKDRFSAERLKGVDSTLKIQPAELGDSAVYLCASRSTGTGELFFGEGSRLTVL.

This chain joins TRBV15 and TRBJ2-2; a weak D match, TRBD1 (6 bases). The V gene's germline CDR1 is LNHNV and CDR2 YYDKDF (reference sequence). V was pared by 8 bases and J by 0 bases, with 19 bases between. CDR3 size: 17 residues. The CDR3 DNA is TGTGCCACCGGGGCTCGACAGGACTCAGCGAACACCGGGGAGCTGTTTTTT. Its translation is CATGARQDSANTGELFF.

V gene TRBV30 combines with J gene TRBJ1-1; D unclear. The V and J ends lost 0 bases and 0 bases respectively, with 8 bases between them. The CDR3 length is 14 residues. The germline gives CDR1 GTSNPN, CDR2 SVGIG (reference sequence). CDR3 bases: TGTGCCTGGAGTGTCAAAGTGATGAACACTGAAGCTTTCTTT. Amino acid sequence: CAWSVKVMNTEAFF.

This chain uses TRBV28 with TRBJ2-3, with D uncertain. The CDR3 is made up of 12 amino acids. Germline values: CDR1 MDHEN, CDR2 SYDVKM. Trimming removed 5 bases from V and 0 bases from J, with 3 bases in between. The CDR3 nucleotides read TGTGCCAGCAGTGATAGCACAGATACGCAGTATTTT. Translating it yields CASSDSTDTQYF.

The chain couples TRBV28 to TRBJ1-2; no firm D call. The CDR3 totals 15 residues. CDR1 is MDHEN and CDR2 is SYDVKM in the germline V gene. V lost 10 bases and J lost 6, with 24 bases in between. CDR3 protein: CAILTAEAPGNGYTF. CDR3 in DNA: TGTGCCATCCTAACAGCGGAGGCCCCGGGGAATGGCTACACCTTC.

This chain connects TRBV5-1 to TRBJ2-5, with 8 bases fitting TRBD1. V gave up 4 bases and J gave up 5 bases; unmatched junction bases: 7. CDR1 SGHRS and CDR2 YFSETQ come from the germline V gene. The CDR3 length is 14 residues. The CDR3 region has the DNA TGCGCCAGCAGCCCGGACAGGGTCGGGGAGACCCAGTACTTC. It is translated as CASSPDRVGETQYF.

The genes are TRBV5-1 and TRBJ1-2; the match to TRBD1 covers 7 bases. V gave up 0 bases and J gave up 5 bases; unmatched junction bases: 16. This CDR3 contains 18 residues. Germline CDR1 SGHRS, CDR2 YFSETQ. CDR3 in amino acids: CASSLDMRQGKRKYGYTF. The DNA for the CDR3 is TGCGCCAGCAGCTTGGACATGAGACAGGGAAAGCGAAAGTATGGCTACACCTTC.

The chain links TRBV9 to TRBJ2-5; the match to TRBD1 covers 9 bases. The closer fit of TRBJ2-7 to the DNA end suggests the J call may be wrong. The CDR3 runs 15 residues. The germline V gene has CDR1 SGDLS and CDR2 YYNGEE. The CDR3 bases are TGTGCCAGCAGCGCCTCGACAGGGGGTATTGGCGAGCAGTACTTC. Translation gives CASSASTGGIGEQYF.

J is TRBJ2-1 and V is TRBV29-1; D is uncertain. Trimming took off 5 bases at V and 9 bases at J, with 17 bases between the two ends. CDR3 length: 13 amino acids. Germline V gives CDR1 SQVTM, CDR2 ANQGSEA. CDR3 bases: TGCAGCGTTTTTATGTTCTCGGGCGCTGAGCAGTTCTTC. The encoded protein is CSVFMFSGAEQFF.

The gene calls are TRBV6-1 and TRBJ1-1, with D tentatively TRBD1 (6 bases). Germline lookup yields CDR1 MNHNS and CDR2 SASEGT. Between the trimmed V and J ends, which lost 6 bases and 4 bases, there was a span of 15 bases. The CDR3 extends over 14 amino acids. The CDR3 DNA reads TGTGCCAGCAGAATCAGGGGTGAGAGCACTGAAGCTTTCTTT. Protein: CASRIRGESTEAFF.

The chain carries TRBV9 and TRBJ2-2; D not certain. V was cut by 4 bases and J by 7 bases, with 8 bases left in between. Per germline, CDR1 SGDLS and CDR2 YYNGEE. The CDR3 extends over 12 amino acids. The CDR3 DNA reads TGTGCCAGCAGCCCCGGGCTCGGGGAGCTGTTTTTT. Protein product: CASSPGLGELFF.

This clone was recorded only once. The V call is TRBV30, the J call TRBJ1-1; a possible D gene is TRBD1 (6 bases). With 3 bases removed from V and 1 base from J, the gap between germline ends came to 9 bases. The CDR3 loop spans 13 amino acids. Germline V CDR1 and CDR2: GTSNPN, SVGIG (reference sequence). The CDR3 reads CAWRKQGNTEAFF. DNA for the CDR3: TGTGCCTGGAGGAAACAGGGGAACACTGAAGCTTTCTTT.

The chain employs TRBV19 and TRBJ1-1, with TRBD1 as a possible D gene (6 bases). Trimming cost V 6 bases and J 1 base, with 12 bases left between them. The CDR3 is 14 residues long. Germline V gene data show CDR1 as LNHDA and CDR2 as SQIVND (reference sequence). The CDR3 DNA reads as TGTGCCAGTAGCCGCCAGACAGGGAACACTGAAGCTTTCTTT. Its protein product is CASSRQTGNTEAFF.

This clone has ten or more counts. This CDR3 is CASSLSPIYNNEQFF. The CDR3 DNA reads as TGTGCCAGCAGCTTGTCCCCCATCTATAACAATGAGCAGTTCTTC. The J gene is TRBJ2-1, the V gene TRBV5-5, with D unresolved. The length of the CDR3 is 15 residues. The germline V gene encodes CDR1 SGHKS and CDR2 YYEKEE (reference sequence). The V end lost 1 base, the J end lost 5 bases, and 13 bases lay between the germline ends.

The chain uses TRBV7-2 and TRBJ1-4, with no clear D. CDR3 length: 15 residues. CDR1 and CDR2 (germline): SGHTA, FQGNSA. V lost 1 base and J 7 bases, leaving 13 bases between the germline ends. CDR3: CASSLVGRLGEKLFF. The CDR3 DNA sequence: TGTGCCAGCAGCTTAGTAGGCAGGCTGGGTGAAAAACTGTTTTTT. Variable domain in full (rest from reference TRBV7-2 and TRBJ1-4): GAGVSQSPSNKVTEKGKDVELRCDPISGHTALYWYRQSLGQGLEFLIYFQGNSAPDKSGLPSDRFSAERTGGSVSTLTIQRTQQEDSAVYLCASSLVGRLGEKLFFGSGTQLSVL.

This sequence joins TRBV7-9 and TRBJ2-2; possibly TRBD1 or TRBD2 for D (6 bases each). V gave up 7 bases and J gave up 5 bases, with 17 bases separating them. CDR3 length: 15 amino acids. CDR1 SEHNR and CDR2 FQNEAQ come from the germline V gene (reference sequence). The CDR3 nucleotides read TGTGCCAGCACCGCGACAGGAGGGGAAACCGGGGAGCTGTTTTTT. As protein: CASTATGGETGELFF.

The chain has TRBV25-1 and TRBJ1-1, with 7 bases lining up with TRBD1. V lost 4 bases and J lost 1; bases outside the gene matches: 6. Germline V gives CDR1 MGHDK, CDR2 SYGVNS. The CDR3 spans 15 residues. Here the CDR3 DNA reads TGTGCCAGCAGTGGCAGGGGGAGTTCGAACACTGAAGCTTTCTTT. Translating it yields CASSGRGSSNTEAFF.

V usage is TRBV7-2 and J usage is TRBJ2-1, with TRBD1 matching 7 bases. V was pared by 1 base and J by 6 bases, with 6 bases of the junction left unmatched. Germline V lookup: CDR1 SGHTA, CDR2 FQGNSA. The CDR3 is 15 amino acids. CDR3 DNA sequence: TGTGCCAGCAGCTTAGACAGGGGCCCAGGCAATGAGCAGTTCTTC. As protein: CASSLDRGPGNEQFF.

The chain has TRBV11-1 and TRBJ2-2; D gene unclear. Per germline, CDR1 SGHAT and CDR2 FQDESV (reference sequence). The V gene lost 2 bases and the J gene lost 4 bases, with 11 bases spanning the gap. The CDR3 runs to 15 residues. CDR3 loop: CASSLRPGLTGELFF. In nucleotides, the CDR3 is TGTGCCAGCAGCTTACGTCCGGGTCTCACCGGGGAGCTGTTTTTT.

The chain carries TRBV29-1 and TRBJ2-5, with D possibly being TRBD1 (6 bases). CDR3 size: 12 residues. Germline CDR1 is SQVTM and CDR2 is ANQGSEA. V lost 4 bases and J 5 bases, leaving 11 bases between the germline ends. CDR3 nucleotide sequence: TGCAGCGTTGGGACAGTATGGGAGACCCAGTACTTC. Amino acids: CSVGTVWETQYF. Full variable domain (rest looked up from reference TRBV29-1 and TRBJ2-5): SAVISQKPSRDICQRGTSLTIQCQVDSQVTMMFWYRQQPGQSLTLIATANQGSEATYESGFVIDKFPISRPNLTFSTLTVSNMSPEDSSIYLCSVGTVWETQYFGPGTRLLVL.

This clone was seen only a few times. The rearrangement uses TRBV9 and TRBJ1-5, with 7 bases lining up with TRBD1. This CDR3 is 15 amino acids long. With V trimmed by 4 bases and J by 3 bases, 7 bases remained unmatched. The V gene's germline CDR1 is SGDLS and CDR2 YYNGEE. As DNA, the CDR3 is TGTGCCAGCAGCCGAGGGGGCGCGAACAATCAGCCCCAGCATTTT. Translation gives CASSRGGANNQPQHF.

The chain couples TRBV4-2 to TRBJ2-3, with 7 bases matching TRBD2. The CDR3 runs to 15 residues. CDR1 and CDR2 from the germline V gene are LGHNA and YNFKEQ. J gave up 1 base and V 4 bases, and 5 bases lay outside the gene matches. CDR3 DNA: TGTGCCAGCAGCCGATCTAGCGGTCGCACAGATACGCAGTATTTT. Translating it yields CASSRSSGRTDTQYF.

To note about this clone: With only one base between it and a far larger clone, this is likely a read error. The chain recombines TRBV6-5 with TRBJ2-2; D is perhaps TRBD1 or TRBD2 (5 bases each). The CDR3 is 14 residues long. Trimming shortened V by 7 bases and J by 3 bases, and 12 bases separated the two germline ends. Germline CDR1 MNHEY, CDR2 SVGAGI. The CDR3 nucleotides are TGTGCCAGCATGTCAGGGACGGACACCGGGGAGCTGTTTTTT. Protein: CASMSGTDTGELFF.

The gene calls are TRBV5-5 and TRBJ2-7, with D perhaps matching TRBD2 (6 bases). The CDR3 covers 13 residues. Germline CDR1 is SGHKS and CDR2 is YYEKEE (reference sequence). V was trimmed by 5 bases and J by 4 bases, leaving 13 bases between them. DNA of the CDR3: TGTGCCAGCAGTCGGGACTTCGTTTACGAGCAGTACTTC. This codes for CASSRDFVYEQYF.

V gene TRBV13 combines with J gene TRBJ2-3, with TRBD2 identical over 9 bases. Germline CDR1 reads PRHDT; CDR2 reads FYEKMQ (reference sequence). V was pared by 2 bases and J by 4 bases, with 10 bases of the junction left unmatched. The CDR3 has 17 amino acids. CDR3 loop: CASSLKPGGRVSDTQYF. DNA for the CDR3: TGTGCCAGCAGCTTAAAGCCAGGCGGGAGGGTGTCAGATACGCAGTATTTT.

CDR3 region: CASSRDRGEQYF. The CDR3 region has the DNA TGTGCCAGCAGTCGGGACAGGGGCGAGCAGTACTTC. The chain couples TRBV2 to TRBJ2-5; 10 nucleotides align to TRBD1. The J call is uncertain, as TRBJ2-7 better fits the DNA end. Germline CDR1 is SNHLY and CDR2 is FYNNEI. The CDR3 spans 12 residues.

This chain uses TRBV19 with TRBJ1-5; D gene ambiguous. Germline V gene sequence: CDR1 LNHDA, CDR2 SQIVND (reference sequence). Trimming stripped 2 bases from V and 4 bases from J, with 12 bases between. The CDR3 runs 15 residues. DNA for the CDR3: TGTGCCAGTAGTATATGGACCCCGAGGAATCAGCCCCAGCATTTT. It yields the protein CASSIWTPRNQPQHF.

This chain connects TRBV2 to TRBJ1-2, with D maybe TRBD1 (5 bases). The germline V gene has CDR1 SNHLY and CDR2 FYNNEI. V lost 1 base and J lost 3, with 9 bases in between. This CDR3 spans 14 amino acids. CDR3 in amino acids: CASSEVEGDYGYTF. In nucleotides, the CDR3 is TGTGCCAGCAGTGAAGTGGAAGGGGACTATGGCTACACCTTC.

This rearrangement joins TRBV20-1 to TRBJ1-6; D gene uncertain. The germline V gene has CDR1 DFQATT and CDR2 SNEGSKA (reference sequence). With 6 bases removed from V and 14 bases from J, the gap between germline ends came to 14 bases. The CDR3 loop spans 11 amino acids. Here the CDR3 reads CSALGPSALHF. The CDR3, as DNA: TGCAGTGCCCTCGGGCCCTCAGCCCTCCACTTT.